This TCR beta chain originates from a study of cytomegalovirus exposure and HLA in healthy donors. A few counts support this clone. PCR amplification relied on 60 Vbeta primers (plus 13 Jbeta primers). Generated by immunoSEQ multiplex PCR, the TCRdb table keeps only in-frame clones and is missing some. In the table there are approximately 210,000 clones, roughly 76% of which are singletons. Trimming removed 3 bases from V and 3 bases from J, with 11 bases in between. The CDR3 length is 15 residues. The V gene's germline CDR1 is ENHRY and CDR2 SYGVKD. The chain carries TRBV10-3 and TRBJ2-2; D is possibly TRBD2 (6 bases). This receptor was taken from a woman aged 25 to 45 in good health and CMV-seropositive. The sequenced sample was PBMCs. CDR3 DNA: TGTGCCATCAGTGAATGGAGGGCGGACACCGGGGAGCTGTTTTTT. Translating it yields CAISEWRADTGELFF.